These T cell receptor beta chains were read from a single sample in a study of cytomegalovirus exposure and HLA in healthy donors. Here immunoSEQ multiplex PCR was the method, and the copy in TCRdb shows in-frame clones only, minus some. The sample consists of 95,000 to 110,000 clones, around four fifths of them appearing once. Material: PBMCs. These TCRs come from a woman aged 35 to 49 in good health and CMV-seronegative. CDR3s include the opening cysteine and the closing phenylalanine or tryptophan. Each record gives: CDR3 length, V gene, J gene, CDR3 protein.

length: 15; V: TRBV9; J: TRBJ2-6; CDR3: CASSGGAVGANVLTF
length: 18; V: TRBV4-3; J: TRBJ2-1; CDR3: CASSQLGLAGERNNEQFF
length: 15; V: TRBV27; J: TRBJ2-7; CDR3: CASRGRRAEAYEQYF
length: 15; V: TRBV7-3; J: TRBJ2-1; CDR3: CASSFTSGIINEQFF
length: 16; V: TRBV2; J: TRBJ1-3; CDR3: CASSGLGHSSGNTIYF
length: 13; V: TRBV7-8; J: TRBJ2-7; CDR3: CASSPRLERGPYF
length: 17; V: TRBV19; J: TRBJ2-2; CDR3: CASSPLGQGMFTGELFF
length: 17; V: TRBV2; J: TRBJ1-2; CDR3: CASSEKHPGQTIYGYTF
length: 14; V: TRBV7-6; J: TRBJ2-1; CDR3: CASSNMAGLNEQFF
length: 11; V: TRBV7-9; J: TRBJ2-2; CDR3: CASSPVGELFF
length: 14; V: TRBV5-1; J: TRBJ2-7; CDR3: CASSFPGTGCKQYF
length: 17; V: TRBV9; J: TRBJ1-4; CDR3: CASSVASGHGENEKLFF
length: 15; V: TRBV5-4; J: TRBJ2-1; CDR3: CASSSGTGGRNEQFF
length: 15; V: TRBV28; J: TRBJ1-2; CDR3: CASSSLAGGYYGYTF